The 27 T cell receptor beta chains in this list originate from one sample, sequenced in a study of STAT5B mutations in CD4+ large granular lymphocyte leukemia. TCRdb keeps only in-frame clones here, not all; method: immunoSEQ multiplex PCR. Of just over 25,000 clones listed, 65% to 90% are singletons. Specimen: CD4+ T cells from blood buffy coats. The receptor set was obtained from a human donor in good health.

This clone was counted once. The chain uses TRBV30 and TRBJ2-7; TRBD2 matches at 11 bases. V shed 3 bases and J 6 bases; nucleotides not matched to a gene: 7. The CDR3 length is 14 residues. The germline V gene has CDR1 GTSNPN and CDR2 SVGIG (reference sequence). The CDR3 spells CAWSPSSGRREQYF. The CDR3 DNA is TGTGCCTGGAGCCCCTCTAGCGGGAGGCGCGAGCAGTACTTC.

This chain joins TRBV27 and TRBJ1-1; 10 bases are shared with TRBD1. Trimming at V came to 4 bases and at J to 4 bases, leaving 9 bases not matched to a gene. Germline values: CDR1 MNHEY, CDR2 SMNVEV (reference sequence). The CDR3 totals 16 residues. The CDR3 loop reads CASSSPLRDRGTEAFF. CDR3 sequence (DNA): TGTGCCAGCAGTTCCCCTCTCCGGGACAGGGGCACTGAAGCTTTCTTT.

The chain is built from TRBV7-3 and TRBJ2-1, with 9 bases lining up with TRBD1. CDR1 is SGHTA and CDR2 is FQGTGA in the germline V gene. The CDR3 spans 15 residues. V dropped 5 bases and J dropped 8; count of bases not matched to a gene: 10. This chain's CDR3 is CASSRLGTGWDEQFF. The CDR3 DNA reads TGTGCCAGCAGCCGTCTCGGGACAGGGTGGGATGAGCAGTTCTTC.

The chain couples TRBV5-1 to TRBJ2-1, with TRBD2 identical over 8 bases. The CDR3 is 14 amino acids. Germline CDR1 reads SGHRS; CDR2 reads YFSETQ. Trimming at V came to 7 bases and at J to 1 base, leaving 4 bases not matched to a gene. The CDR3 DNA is TGCGCCAGCCGAAGCGGGAGATCCTACAATGAGCAGTTCTTC. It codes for CASRSGRSYNEQFF.

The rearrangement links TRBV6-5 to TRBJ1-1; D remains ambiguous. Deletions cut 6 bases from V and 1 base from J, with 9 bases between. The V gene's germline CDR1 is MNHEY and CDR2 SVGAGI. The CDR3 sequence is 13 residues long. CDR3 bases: TGTGCCAGCAGCCCCCCAGAGAACACTGAAGCTTTCTTT. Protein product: CASSPPENTEAFF.

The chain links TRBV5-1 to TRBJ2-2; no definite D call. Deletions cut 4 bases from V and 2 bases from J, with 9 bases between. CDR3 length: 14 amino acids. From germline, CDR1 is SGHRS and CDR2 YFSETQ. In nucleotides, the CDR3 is TGCGCCAGCAGCCCCCGATCAAACACCGGGGAGCTGTTTTTT. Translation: CASSPRSNTGELFF. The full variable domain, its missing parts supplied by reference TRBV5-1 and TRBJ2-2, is KAGVTQTPRYLIKTRGQQVTLSCSPISGHRSVSWYQQTPGQGLQFLFEYFSETQRNKGNFPGRFSGRQFSNSRSEMNVSTLELGDSALYLCASSPRSNTGELFFGEGSRLTVL.

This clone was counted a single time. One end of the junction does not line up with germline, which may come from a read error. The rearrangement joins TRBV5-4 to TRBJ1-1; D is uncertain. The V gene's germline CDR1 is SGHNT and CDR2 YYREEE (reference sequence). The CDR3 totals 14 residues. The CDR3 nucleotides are TGTGCCAGCAGCTTGGGGGTCCAAGGCACTGAAGCTTCCTTT. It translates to CASSLGVQGTEASF.

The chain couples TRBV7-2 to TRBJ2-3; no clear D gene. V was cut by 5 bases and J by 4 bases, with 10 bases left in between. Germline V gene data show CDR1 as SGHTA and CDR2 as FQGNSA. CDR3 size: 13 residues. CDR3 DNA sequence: TGTGCCAGCAGCCCCTCGGTAGCAGATACGCAGTATTTT. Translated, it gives CASSPSVADTQYF.

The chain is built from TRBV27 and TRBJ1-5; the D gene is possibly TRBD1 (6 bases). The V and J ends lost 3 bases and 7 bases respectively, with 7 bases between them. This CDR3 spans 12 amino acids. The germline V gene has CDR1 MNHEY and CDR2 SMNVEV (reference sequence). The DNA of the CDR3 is TGTGCCAGCAGTTTCAGGGGACAGCCCCAGCATTTT. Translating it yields CASSFRGQPQHF.

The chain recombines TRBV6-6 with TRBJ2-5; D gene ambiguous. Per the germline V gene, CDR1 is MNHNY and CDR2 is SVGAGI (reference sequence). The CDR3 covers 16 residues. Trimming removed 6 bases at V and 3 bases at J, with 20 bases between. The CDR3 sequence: CASSDPSVPYKETQYF. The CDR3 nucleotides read TGTGCCAGCAGCGATCCAAGCGTCCCCTACAAAGAGACCCAGTACTTC.

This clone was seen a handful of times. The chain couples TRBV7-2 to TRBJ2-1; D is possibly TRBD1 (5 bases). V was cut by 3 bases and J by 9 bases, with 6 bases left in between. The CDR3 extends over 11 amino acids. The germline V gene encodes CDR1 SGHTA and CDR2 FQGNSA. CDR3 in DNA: TGTGCCAGCAGCTTCAGGGTTGAGCAGTTCTTC. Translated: CASSFRVEQFF.

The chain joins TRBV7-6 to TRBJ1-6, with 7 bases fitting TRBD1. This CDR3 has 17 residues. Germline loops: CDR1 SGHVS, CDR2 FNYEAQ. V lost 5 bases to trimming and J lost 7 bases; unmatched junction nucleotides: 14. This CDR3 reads CASSQGFRGQRNSPLHF. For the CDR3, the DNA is TGTGCCAGCAGCCAAGGTTTTAGGGGGCAGAGAAATTCACCCCTCCACTTT. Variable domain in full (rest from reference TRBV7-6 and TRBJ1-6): GAGVSQSPRYKVTKRGQDVALRCDPISGHVSLYWYRQALGQGPEFLTYFNYEAQQDKSGLPNDRFSAERPEGSISTLTIQRTEQRDSAMYRCASSQGFRGQRNSPLHFGNGTRLTVT.

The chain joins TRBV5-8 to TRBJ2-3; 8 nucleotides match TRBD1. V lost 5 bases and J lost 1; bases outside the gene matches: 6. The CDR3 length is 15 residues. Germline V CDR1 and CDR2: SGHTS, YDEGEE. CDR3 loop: CASRSPGQGTDTQYF. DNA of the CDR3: TGTGCCAGCAGATCACCGGGACAGGGCACAGATACGCAGTATTTT.

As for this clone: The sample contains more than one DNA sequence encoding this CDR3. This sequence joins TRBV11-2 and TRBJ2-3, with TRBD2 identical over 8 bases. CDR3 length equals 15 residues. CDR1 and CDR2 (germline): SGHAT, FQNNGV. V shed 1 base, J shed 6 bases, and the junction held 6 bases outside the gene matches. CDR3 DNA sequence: TGTGCCAGCAGCTTAGTTACTAGCGGAAGTGATACGCAGTATTTT. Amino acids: CASSLVTSGSDTQYF.

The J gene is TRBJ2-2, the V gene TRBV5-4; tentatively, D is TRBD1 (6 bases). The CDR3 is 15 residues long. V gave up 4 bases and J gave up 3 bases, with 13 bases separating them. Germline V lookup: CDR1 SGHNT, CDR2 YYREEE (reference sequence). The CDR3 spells CASSPDRSDTGELFF. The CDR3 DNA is TGTGCCAGCAGCCCGGACAGATCCGACACCGGGGAGCTGTTTTTT.

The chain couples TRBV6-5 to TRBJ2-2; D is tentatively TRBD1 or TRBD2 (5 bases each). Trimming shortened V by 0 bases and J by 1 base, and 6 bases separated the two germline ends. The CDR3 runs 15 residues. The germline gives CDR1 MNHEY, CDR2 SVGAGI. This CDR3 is CASSYSGRNTGELFF. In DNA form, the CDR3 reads TGTGCCAGCAGTTACTCGGGACGGAACACCGGGGAGCTGTTTTTT.

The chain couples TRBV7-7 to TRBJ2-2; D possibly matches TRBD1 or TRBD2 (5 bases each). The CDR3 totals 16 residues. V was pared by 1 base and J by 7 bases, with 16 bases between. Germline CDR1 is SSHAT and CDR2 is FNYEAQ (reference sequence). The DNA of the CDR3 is TGTGCCAGCAGCTTAGGGGGGTCCGGAATGGTCGGGGAGCTGTTTTTT. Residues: CASSLGGSGMVGELFF.

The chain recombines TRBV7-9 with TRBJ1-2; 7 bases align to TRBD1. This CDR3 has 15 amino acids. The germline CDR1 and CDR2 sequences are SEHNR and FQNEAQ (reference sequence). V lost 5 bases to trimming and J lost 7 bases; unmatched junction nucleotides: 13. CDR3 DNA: TGTGCCAGCAGCAAGCCCCAACAGGGGTTCGGTGGCTACACCTTC. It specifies CASSKPQQGFGGYTF.

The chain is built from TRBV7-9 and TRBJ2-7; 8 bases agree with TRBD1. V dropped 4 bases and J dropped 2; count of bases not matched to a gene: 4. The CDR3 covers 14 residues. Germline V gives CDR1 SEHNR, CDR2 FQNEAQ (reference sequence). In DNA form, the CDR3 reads TGTGCCAGCAGCTCGGACAGGGCTCCCTACGAGCAGTACTTC. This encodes CASSSDRAPYEQYF.

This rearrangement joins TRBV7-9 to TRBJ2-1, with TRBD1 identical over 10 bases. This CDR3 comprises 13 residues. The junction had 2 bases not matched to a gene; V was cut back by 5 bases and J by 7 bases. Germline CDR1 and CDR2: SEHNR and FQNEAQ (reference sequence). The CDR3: CASSRQGANEQFF. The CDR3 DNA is TGTGCCAGCAGCCGACAGGGGGCGAATGAGCAGTTCTTC.

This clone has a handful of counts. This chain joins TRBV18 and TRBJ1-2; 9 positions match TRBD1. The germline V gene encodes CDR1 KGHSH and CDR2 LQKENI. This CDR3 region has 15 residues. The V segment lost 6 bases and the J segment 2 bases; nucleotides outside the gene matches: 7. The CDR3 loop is CASSPDRGNNYGYTF. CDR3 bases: TGTGCCAGCTCGCCGGACAGGGGCAACAACTATGGCTACACCTTC.

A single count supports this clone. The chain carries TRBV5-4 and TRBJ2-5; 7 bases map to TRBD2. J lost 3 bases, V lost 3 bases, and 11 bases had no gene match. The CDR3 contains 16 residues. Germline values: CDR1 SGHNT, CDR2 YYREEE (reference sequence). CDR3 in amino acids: CASSSIAGDFKETQYF. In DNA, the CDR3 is TGTGCCAGCAGCTCGATCGCGGGGGACTTCAAAGAGACCCAGTACTTC.

In DNA, the CDR3 is TGTGCCAGCAGCTCAGTAATGGGATACGAGCAGTACTTC. Translating gives CASSSVMGYEQYF. This chain joins TRBV7-2 and TRBJ2-7; D uncertain. The V end was cut by 4 bases, the J end by 4 bases, with 11 bases between. Germline V lookup: CDR1 SGHTA, CDR2 FQGNSA. The CDR3 contains 13 residues.

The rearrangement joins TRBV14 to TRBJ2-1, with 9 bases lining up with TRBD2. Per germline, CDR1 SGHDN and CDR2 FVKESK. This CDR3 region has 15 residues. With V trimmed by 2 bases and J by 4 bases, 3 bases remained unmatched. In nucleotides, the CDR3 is TGTGCCAGCAGCCAACTTAGCGGGAGTTACAATGAGCAGTTCTTC. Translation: CASSQLSGSYNEQFF.

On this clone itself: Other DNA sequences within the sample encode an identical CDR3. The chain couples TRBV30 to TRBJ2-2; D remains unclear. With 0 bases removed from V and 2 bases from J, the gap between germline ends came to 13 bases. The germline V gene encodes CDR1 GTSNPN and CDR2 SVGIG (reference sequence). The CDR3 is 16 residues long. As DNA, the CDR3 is TGTGCCTGGAGTGTTATGTTCACGTACAACACCGGGGAGCTGTTTTTT. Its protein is CAWSVMFTYNTGELFF.

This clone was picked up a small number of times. Here the CDR3 reads CAISARSVGNQPQHF. The CDR3, as DNA: TGTGCCATCAGTGCCCGGTCTGTCGGCAATCAGCCCCAGCATTTT. The chain links TRBV10-3 to TRBJ1-5; D ambiguous. The germline V and J ends were trimmed by 4 bases and 2 bases, with 12 bases remaining between them. Germline V lookup: CDR1 ENHRY, CDR2 SYGVKD. This CDR3 is built from 15 residues.

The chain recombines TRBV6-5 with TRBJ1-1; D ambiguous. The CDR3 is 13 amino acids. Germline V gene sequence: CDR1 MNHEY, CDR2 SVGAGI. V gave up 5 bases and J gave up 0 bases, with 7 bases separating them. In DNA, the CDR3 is TGTGCCAGCAGTCGTCCACTGAACACTGAAGCTTTCTTT. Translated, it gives CASSRPLNTEAFF.